This is a list of T cell receptor beta chains from one sample in a study of cytomegalovirus exposure and HLA in healthy donors. Some clones are missing from TCRdb's copy, which holds only in-frame ones; the method was immunoSEQ multiplex PCR. The sample has roughly 170,000 clones, roughly 84% seen once. The material sequenced was PBMCs. Every receptor here comes from a male donor in good health and CMV-seronegative. The CDR3 runs from the conserved cysteine through the conserved F or W. Each record gives: D gene, V gene, J gene, clone size, CDR3 DNA, CDR3 protein. D genes are given only for firm matches. Size tells how often a clone was seen (once, few, many) or the class of an expanded clone, and some rows leave it out.

D gene: NA; V gene: TRBV6-1; J gene: TRBJ1-5; clone size: NA; CDR3 DNA: TGTGCCAGCAGTGAAGCCAAACCCCAGCATTTT; CDR3 protein: CASSEAKPQHF
D gene: NA; V gene: TRBV10-3; J gene: TRBJ1-4; clone size: NA; CDR3 DNA: TGTGCCATCAGAGACAGCCTGGCTAATGAAAAACTGTTTTTT; CDR3 protein: CAIRDSLANEKLFF
D gene: NA; V gene: TRBV9; J gene: TRBJ2-3; clone size: NA; CDR3 DNA: TGTGCCAGCAGCGTAGGGGGAGTCCGGGATACGCAGTATTTT; CDR3 protein: CASSVGGVRDTQYF
D gene: TRBD1; V gene: TRBV28; J gene: TRBJ2-7; clone size: NA; CDR3 DNA: TGTGCCAGCAGTCCCCTGGACAGGGGGCGCGGCGAGCAGTACTTC; CDR3 protein: CASSPLDRGRGEQYF
D gene: NA; V gene: TRBV19; J gene: TRBJ1-3; clone size: NA; CDR3 DNA: TGTGCCAGTAGTAGGGGCTCAGGGGCTGGAAACACCATATATTTT; CDR3 protein: CASSRGSGAGNTIYF
D gene: TRBD1; V gene: TRBV27; J gene: TRBJ2-7; clone size: NA; CDR3 DNA: TGTGCCAGCAGTTTATACCCGGGACAGGGAATGGGTGAGCAGTACTTC; CDR3 protein: CASSLYPGQGMGEQYF
D gene: NA; V gene: TRBV14; J gene: TRBJ2-2; clone size: NA; CDR3 DNA: TGTGCCAGCAGCCGACTCCTGGCGTGGACGAACACCGGGGAGCTGTTTTTT; CDR3 protein: CASSRLLAWTNTGELFF
D gene: NA; V gene: TRBV6-5; J gene: TRBJ2-7; clone size: NA; CDR3 DNA: TGTGCCAGCAGCCCCGGTACTACCCGGGGCTACGAGCAGTACTTC; CDR3 protein: CASSPGTTRGYEQYF
D gene: NA; V gene: TRBV9; J gene: TRBJ2-3; clone size: NA; CDR3 DNA: TGTGCCAGCAGCGTCAGGGGTATGGGCACAGATACGCAGTATTTT; CDR3 protein: CASSVRGMGTDTQYF
D gene: NA; V gene: TRBV28; J gene: TRBJ1-2; clone size: few; CDR3 DNA: TGTGCCAGCAGTTTGAACCGGGATGGCTACACCTTC; CDR3 protein: CASSLNRDGYTF
D gene: NA; V gene: TRBV28; J gene: TRBJ2-1; clone size: NA; CDR3 DNA: TGTGCCAGCAGGAGCGGCAGCTCCTACAATGAGCAGTTCTTC; CDR3 protein: CASRSGSSYNEQFF
D gene: NA; V gene: TRBV11-1; J gene: TRBJ1-1; clone size: NA; CDR3 DNA: TGTGCCAGCAGCCGCTCGAGGTACACTGAAGCTTTCTTT; CDR3 protein: CASSRSRYTEAFF
D gene: NA; V gene: TRBV10-1; J gene: TRBJ2-7; clone size: NA; CDR3 DNA: TGCGCCAGCTCCCGCTGGACACTGAGCTCCTACGAGCAGTACTTC; CDR3 protein: CASSRWTLSSYEQYF
D gene: NA; V gene: TRBV29-1; J gene: TRBJ2-7; clone size: NA; CDR3 DNA: TGCAGCGTTTTAGGCCGAGGCGAGCAGTACTTC; CDR3 protein: CSVLGRGEQYF
D gene: NA; V gene: TRBV6-5; J gene: TRBJ2-1; clone size: NA; CDR3 DNA: TGTGCCAGCAGTTACAGGGGACGGGGGGCCCCAACGTTCTTC; CDR3 protein: CASSYRGRGAPTFF
D gene: NA; V gene: TRBV6-1; J gene: TRBJ2-7; clone size: NA; CDR3 DNA: TGTGCCAGCAGTGAAGGTACCAGCCGGGGGTACGAGCAGTACTTC; CDR3 protein: CASSEGTSRGYEQYF
D gene: TRBD1; V gene: TRBV5-1; J gene: TRBJ2-7; clone size: NA; CDR3 DNA: TGCGCCAGCAGCTGGGGACAGTCTACCTACGAGCAGTACTTC; CDR3 protein: CASSWGQSTYEQYF
D gene: TRBD1; V gene: TRBV18; J gene: TRBJ2-2; clone size: once; CDR3 DNA: TGTGCCAGCTCACCAACCAGGGGGCTAAACACCGGGGAGCTGTTTTTT; CDR3 protein: CASSPTRGLNTGELFF
D gene: NA; V gene: TRBV5-6; J gene: TRBJ1-5; clone size: NA; CDR3 DNA: TGTGCCAGCAGCTTGGGGGAGGGAGTCAATCAGCCCCAGCATTTT; CDR3 protein: CASSLGEGVNQPQHF
D gene: NA; V gene: TRBV7-9; J gene: TRBJ2-5; clone size: NA; CDR3 DNA: TGTGCCAGCAGCTTAGCGGAGGTGGCAAAAGAGACCCAGTACTTC; CDR3 protein: CASSLAEVAKETQYF
D gene: TRBD2; V gene: TRBV7-9; J gene: TRBJ2-7; clone size: NA; CDR3 DNA: TGTGCCAGCAGGACTAGCGGGGAAAAGTACGAGCAGTACTTC; CDR3 protein: CASRTSGEKYEQYF
D gene: NA; V gene: TRBV5-1; J gene: TRBJ2-7; clone size: NA; CDR3 DNA: TGCGCCAGCAGCATATTTCGGGAGCAGGGCGAGCAGTACTTC; CDR3 protein: CASSIFREQGEQYF
D gene: TRBD1; V gene: TRBV27; J gene: TRBJ2-7; clone size: NA; CDR3 DNA: TGTGCCAGCCACCAAACAGGGGGCGGGGAGCAGTACTTC; CDR3 protein: CASHQTGGGEQYF
D gene: NA; V gene: TRBV11-3; J gene: TRBJ2-3; clone size: NA; CDR3 DNA: TGTGCCAGCAGCTCGAACGGGGATACGCAGTATTTT; CDR3 protein: CASSSNGDTQYF
D gene: NA; V gene: TRBV11-3; J gene: TRBJ2-3; clone size: NA; CDR3 DNA: TGTGCCAGCAGCTTTCTTGGCACAGATACGCAGTATTTT; CDR3 protein: CASSFLGTDTQYF
D gene: TRBD1; V gene: TRBV5-1; J gene: TRBJ1-4; clone size: few; CDR3 DNA: TGCGCCAGCAGCTTGGATCCGCAGGGGGCGGATGAAAAACTGTTTTTT; CDR3 protein: CASSLDPQGADEKLFF
D gene: TRBD2; V gene: TRBV11-2; J gene: TRBJ2-1; clone size: NA; CDR3 DNA: TGTGCCAGCAGCTTAGTCGGGACTAGCGCCCTCAATGAGCAGTTCTTC; CDR3 protein: CASSLVGTSALNEQFF
D gene: NA; V gene: TRBV9; J gene: TRBJ1-2; clone size: once; CDR3 DNA: TGTGCCAGCAGCGATTATCCAACAAACTATGGCTACACCTTC; CDR3 protein: CASSDYPTNYGYTF
D gene: NA; V gene: TRBV18; J gene: TRBJ1-1; clone size: once; CDR3 DNA: TGTGCCAGCTCACCACTCCCGACTAACACTGAAGCTTTCTTT; CDR3 protein: CASSPLPTNTEAFF
D gene: TRBD1; V gene: TRBV5-4; J gene: TRBJ1-2; clone size: few; CDR3 DNA: TGTGCCACCCCGGGACAGGGTGGAGGCTACACCTTC; CDR3 protein: CATPGQGGGYTF
D gene: NA; V gene: TRBV5-1; J gene: TRBJ1-1; clone size: NA; CDR3 DNA: TGCGCCAGCAGCTTAAGACAGCAGAACACTGAAGCTTTCTTT; CDR3 protein: CASSLRQQNTEAFF
D gene: TRBD1; V gene: TRBV6-5; J gene: TRBJ2-4; clone size: NA; CDR3 DNA: TGTGCCAGTAGGACAGGGGAAAACATTCAGTACTTC; CDR3 protein: CASRTGENIQYF
D gene: TRBD1; V gene: TRBV7-6; J gene: TRBJ2-7; clone size: few; CDR3 DNA: TGTGCCAGCAGCTTGGGATGGGACAGGAGGTTGGACGAGCAGTACTTC; CDR3 protein: CASSLGWDRRLDEQYF
D gene: NA; V gene: TRBV10-1; J gene: TRBJ1-6; clone size: once; CDR3 DNA: TGCGCCAGCAGTGAGTCTCTCCGGTCACCCCTCCACTTT; CDR3 protein: CASSESLRSPLHF
D gene: NA; V gene: TRBV7-8; J gene: TRBJ2-3; clone size: NA; CDR3 DNA: TGTGCCAGCAGCCCCGGCGACAGAGATACGCAGTATTTT; CDR3 protein: CASSPGDRDTQYF
D gene: NA; V gene: TRBV11-2; J gene: TRBJ2-7; clone size: NA; CDR3 DNA: TGTGCCAGCAGTCAGAAAGGGGGGGTCAGCTACGAGCAGTACTTC; CDR3 protein: CASSQKGGVSYEQYF
D gene: NA; V gene: TRBV9; J gene: TRBJ1-4; clone size: NA; CDR3 DNA: TGTGCCAGCAGCGTAGCCGGGGGGCTTAATGAAAAACTGTTTTTT; CDR3 protein: CASSVAGGLNEKLFF
D gene: TRBD2; V gene: TRBV5-1; J gene: TRBJ2-1; clone size: NA; CDR3 DNA: TGCGCCAGCAGCTTGAACCCTGGCGGGAGTTCGTACGATGAGCAGTTCTTC; CDR3 protein: CASSLNPGGSSYDEQFF
D gene: TRBD1; V gene: TRBV18; J gene: TRBJ1-2; clone size: NA; CDR3 DNA: TGTGCCAGCTCAGCCTCGGGACAGGGTGATGGCTACACCTTC; CDR3 protein: CASSASGQGDGYTF
D gene: TRBD1; V gene: TRBV5-1; J gene: TRBJ2-5; clone size: once; CDR3 DNA: TGCGCCAGCAGCTTGGTGGCAGGGGGCGTGGAGACCCAGTACTTC; CDR3 protein: CASSLVAGGVETQYF
D gene: NA; V gene: TRBV28; J gene: TRBJ1-2; clone size: NA; CDR3 DNA: TGTGCCAGCACCGAGGGGAGGGGAGACTATGGCTACACCTTC; CDR3 protein: CASTEGRGDYGYTF
D gene: TRBD2; V gene: TRBV30; J gene: TRBJ2-5; clone size: NA; CDR3 DNA: TGTGCCTGGAGTGTAACTAGCGAGGGGACCCAGTACTTC; CDR3 protein: CAWSVTSEGTQYF
D gene: TRBD1; V gene: TRBV4-2; J gene: TRBJ1-2; clone size: NA; CDR3 DNA: TGTGCCAGCAGCCAAGCCCGAGGGGGACAGGGATATGGCTACACCTTC; CDR3 protein: CASSQARGGQGYGYTF
D gene: TRBD2; V gene: TRBV5-1; J gene: TRBJ2-7; clone size: NA; CDR3 DNA: TGCGCCAGCAGGGGACTAGCGGGAGGGGGCGAGCAGTACTTC; CDR3 protein: CASRGLAGGGEQYF
D gene: NA; V gene: TRBV28; J gene: TRBJ1-6; clone size: NA; CDR3 DNA: TGTGCCAGCAGTTTATTAGGGACATCACCCCTCCACTTT; CDR3 protein: CASSLLGTSPLHF
D gene: NA; V gene: TRBV27; J gene: TRBJ2-1; clone size: NA; CDR3 DNA: TGTGCCAGCAGGACCCCCGGGACTCTCCAAACAAGGGATGAGCAGTTCTTC; CDR3 protein: CASRTPGTLQTRDEQFF
D gene: NA; V gene: TRBV4-1; J gene: TRBJ2-1; clone size: NA; CDR3 DNA: TGCGCCAGCAGCCAAGATCGGGCTAACGCGGGGAATGAGCAGTTCTTC; CDR3 protein: CASSQDRANAGNEQFF
D gene: NA; V gene: TRBV10-1; J gene: TRBJ2-7; clone size: few; CDR3 DNA: TGCGCCAGCAGCCCCGAGACTATTACGGAGCAGTACTTC; CDR3 protein: CASSPETITEQYF
D gene: TRBD2; V gene: TRBV6-1; J gene: TRBJ2-3; clone size: NA; CDR3 DNA: TGTGCCAGCAGCCTGAGCGGGGGGCGAACAGATACGCAGTATTTT; CDR3 protein: CASSLSGGRTDTQYF
D gene: TRBD1; V gene: TRBV6-1; J gene: TRBJ1-1; clone size: once; CDR3 DNA: TGTGCCAGCAGTCTACAGGGGGCGCTGGGCACTGAAGCTTTCTTT; CDR3 protein: CASSLQGALGTEAFF
D gene: TRBD2; V gene: TRBV18; J gene: TRBJ2-7; clone size: NA; CDR3 DNA: TGTGCCAGCTCACCTATTCCTAGCGGGAGATCGGGCGAGCAGTACTTC; CDR3 protein: CASSPIPSGRSGEQYF
D gene: TRBD1; V gene: TRBV7-9; J gene: TRBJ1-4; clone size: NA; CDR3 DNA: TGTGCCAGCAGCTTGGACCGGGACAGGGGTCCGGTTTTT; CDR3 protein: CASSLDRDRGPVF
D gene: TRBD2; V gene: TRBV29-1; J gene: TRBJ2-7; clone size: NA; CDR3 DNA: TGCAGCGCCAAGGGACTAGCGGGAGATTTCGAGCAGTACTTC; CDR3 protein: CSAKGLAGDFEQYF
D gene: TRBD2; V gene: TRBV5-4; J gene: TRBJ2-1; clone size: once; CDR3 DNA: TGTGCCAGCAGCACCCAGGCCGGGAGGGTCGTCGATGAGCAGTTCTTC; CDR3 protein: CASSTQAGRVVDEQFF
D gene: NA; V gene: TRBV5-6; J gene: TRBJ2-7; clone size: NA; CDR3 DNA: TGTGCCAGCAGCCGCCGCACAGCTTCCTACGAGCAGTACTTC; CDR3 protein: CASSRRTASYEQYF
D gene: NA; V gene: TRBV30; J gene: TRBJ2-1; clone size: NA; CDR3 DNA: TGTGCCTGGAGTGCCCCACAGGAGATCTCCTACAATGAGCAGTTCTTC; CDR3 protein: CAWSAPQEISYNEQFF